A selection of T cell receptor beta chains follows, all from one sample in a study of CD8+ T cells in alopecia areata. TCRdb's table, derived via immunoSEQ multiplex PCR, lists solely in-frame clones and lacks some. The data hold around 290,000 clones, with nearly 60% observed a single time. The specimen comprised CD4+ T cells sorted from blood, sampled at week 24, from a patient treated with tofacitinib. These TCRs come from a human donor with alopecia areata. Both conserved end residues are part of each CDR3. D genes are given only for firm matches. Size tells how often a clone was seen (once, few, many) or the class of an expanded clone, and some rows leave it out.

clone_size j_call v_call d_call cdr3_nt cdr3_aa
- TRBJ1-5 TRBV2 TRBD1 TGTGCCAGCAGTGAGCAGGGGGGCAATCAGCCCCAGCATTTT CASSEQGGNQPQHF
- TRBJ2-3 TRBV30 TRBD2 TGTGCCTGGAGCATCGCACGACTAGCAACAGATACGCAGTATTTT CAWSIARLATDTQYF
- TRBJ1-4 TRBV29-1 - TGCAGCGTTGTGGGCACGTATAAACTGTTTTTT CSVVGTYKLFF
- TRBJ1-6 TRBV19 TRBD1 TGTGCCAGTAGTATGGCTCTGGGACAGGGGCGTTCACCCCTCCACTTT CASSMALGQGRSPLHF
few TRBJ2-2 TRBV29-1 TRBD2 TGCAGCGTTGTTCCGGGACTAGGGACCGGGGAGCTGTTTTTT CSVVPGLGTGELFF
- TRBJ2-7 TRBV4-1 - TGCGCCAGCAGCCAACCCACTACAGGGTACCGACATAACGAGCAGTACTTC CASSQPTTGYRHNEQYF
- TRBJ2-7 TRBV30 - TGTGCCTGGAGTGTTGGCATCCCCTCCTACGAGCAGTACTTC CAWSVGIPSYEQYF
few TRBJ1-2 TRBV18 - TGTGCCAGCTCACCTAACCTCAACTATGGCTACACCTTC CASSPNLNYGYTF
- TRBJ1-2 TRBV4-3 TRBD1 TGCGCCAGCAGCCAGAGAGGACAGGGTGCTGGCTACACCTTC CASSQRGQGAGYTF
- TRBJ2-6 TRBV30 - TGTGCCTGGAGTGTTCTGGAGGGCAGAGCCCACTCTGGGGCCAACGTCCTGACTTTC CAWSVLEGRAHSGANVLTF
- TRBJ2-5 TRBV29-1 - TGCAGCGTAGGACCGGGACACACCCAAGAGACCCAGTACTTC CSVGPGHTQETQYF
- TRBJ2-1 TRBV27 TRBD2 TGTGCCAGCAGTTCCAGCGGGGGGGTTGGGAATGAGCAGTTCTTC CASSSSGGVGNEQFF
- TRBJ2-1 TRBV6-5 - TGTGCCAGCAGGCGAGGGGATGAGCAGTTCTTC CASRRGDEQFF